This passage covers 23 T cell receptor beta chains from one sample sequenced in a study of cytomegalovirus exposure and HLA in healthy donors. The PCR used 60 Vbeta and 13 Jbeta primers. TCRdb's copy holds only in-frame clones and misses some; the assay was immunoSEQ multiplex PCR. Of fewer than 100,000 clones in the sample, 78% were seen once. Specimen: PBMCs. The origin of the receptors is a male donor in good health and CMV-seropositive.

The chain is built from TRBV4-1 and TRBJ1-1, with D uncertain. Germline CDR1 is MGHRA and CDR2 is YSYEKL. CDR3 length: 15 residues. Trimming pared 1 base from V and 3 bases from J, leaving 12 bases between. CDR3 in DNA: TGCGCCAGCAGCCAAGGGTACGGGGTGGACACTGAAGCTTTCTTT. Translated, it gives CASSQGYGVDTEAFF.

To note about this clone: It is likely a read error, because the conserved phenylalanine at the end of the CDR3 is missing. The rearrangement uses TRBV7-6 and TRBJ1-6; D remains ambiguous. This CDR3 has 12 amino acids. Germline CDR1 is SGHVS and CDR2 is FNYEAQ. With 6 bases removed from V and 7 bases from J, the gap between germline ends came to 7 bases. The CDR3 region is CASSRNNSPLHL. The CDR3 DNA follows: TGTGCCAGCAGTCGAAACAATTCACCCCTCCACCTT.

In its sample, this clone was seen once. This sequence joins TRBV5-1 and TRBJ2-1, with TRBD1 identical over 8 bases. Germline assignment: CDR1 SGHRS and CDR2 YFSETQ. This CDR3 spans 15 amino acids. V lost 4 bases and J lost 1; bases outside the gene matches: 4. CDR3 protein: CASSLTGGSYNEQFF. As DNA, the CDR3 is TGCGCCAGCAGCCTTACAGGGGGTTCCTACAATGAGCAGTTCTTC.

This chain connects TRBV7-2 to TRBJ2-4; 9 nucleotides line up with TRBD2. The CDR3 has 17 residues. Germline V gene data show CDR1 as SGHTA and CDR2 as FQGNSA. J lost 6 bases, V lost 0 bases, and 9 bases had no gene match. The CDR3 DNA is TGTGCCAGCAGCTTAGCGTTATGGCTAGCGGGGTCAAACATTCAGTACTTC. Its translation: CASSLALWLAGSNIQYF.

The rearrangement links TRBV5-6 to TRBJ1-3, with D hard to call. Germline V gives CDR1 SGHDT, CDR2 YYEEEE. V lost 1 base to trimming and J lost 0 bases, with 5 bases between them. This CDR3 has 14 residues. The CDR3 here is CASSLPVSGNTIYF. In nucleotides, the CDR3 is TGTGCCAGCAGCTTGCCCGTCTCTGGAAACACCATATATTTT.

CDR3 protein: CASSSSGTSGNEQFF. The CDR3, as DNA: TGCGCCAGCAGCTCATCCGGGACTAGCGGGAATGAGCAGTTCTTC. V usage is TRBV5-1 and J usage is TRBJ2-1; 12 bases align to TRBD2. Germline V lookup: CDR1 SGHRS, CDR2 YFSETQ. The V and J ends lost 3 bases and 7 bases, in that order; junction bases with no gene match: 5. The length of the CDR3 is 15 residues.

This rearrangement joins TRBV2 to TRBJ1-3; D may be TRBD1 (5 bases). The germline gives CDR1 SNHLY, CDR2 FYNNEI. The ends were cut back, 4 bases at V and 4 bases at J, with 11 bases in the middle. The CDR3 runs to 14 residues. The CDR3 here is CASSAVTEGNTIYF. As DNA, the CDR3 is TGTGCCAGCAGTGCAGTGACAGAAGGAAACACCATATATTTT. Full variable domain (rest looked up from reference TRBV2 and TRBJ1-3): EPEVTQTPSHQVTQMGQEVILRCVPISNHLYFYWYRQILGQKVEFLVSFYNNEISEKSEIFDDQFSVERPDGSNFTLKIRSTKLEDSAMYFCASSAVTEGNTIYFGEGSWLTVV.

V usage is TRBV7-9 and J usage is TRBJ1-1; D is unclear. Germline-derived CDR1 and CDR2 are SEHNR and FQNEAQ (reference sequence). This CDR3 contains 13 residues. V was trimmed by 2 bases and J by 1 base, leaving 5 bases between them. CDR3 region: CASSLSGNTEAFF. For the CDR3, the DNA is TGTGCCAGCAGCTTATCGGGGAACACTGAAGCTTTCTTT.

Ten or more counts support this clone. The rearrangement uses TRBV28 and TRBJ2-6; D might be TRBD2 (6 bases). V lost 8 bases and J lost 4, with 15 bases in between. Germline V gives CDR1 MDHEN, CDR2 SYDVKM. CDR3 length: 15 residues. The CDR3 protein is CASGSHAGGANVLTF. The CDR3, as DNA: TGTGCCAGCGGATCTCACGCGGGAGGGGCCAACGTCCTGACTTTC.

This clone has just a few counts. The CDR3 region has the DNA TGTGCCAGCTCACCTCGTACAGGGGAAAGCAATCAGCCCCAGCATTTT. Translating gives CASSPRTGESNQPQHF. This chain joins TRBV18 and TRBJ1-5, with 7 nucleotides matching TRBD1. CDR1 KGHSH and CDR2 LQKENI come from the germline V gene. With V trimmed by 3 bases and J by 1 base, 6 bases remained unmatched. The CDR3 consists of 16 residues.

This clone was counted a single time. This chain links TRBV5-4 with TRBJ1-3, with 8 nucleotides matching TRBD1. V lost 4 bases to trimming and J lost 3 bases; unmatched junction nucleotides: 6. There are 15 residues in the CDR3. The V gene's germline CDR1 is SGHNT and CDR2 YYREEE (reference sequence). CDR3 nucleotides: TGTGCCAGCAGCGAACAGGGGGTCTATGGAAACACCATATATTTT. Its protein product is CASSEQGVYGNTIYF.

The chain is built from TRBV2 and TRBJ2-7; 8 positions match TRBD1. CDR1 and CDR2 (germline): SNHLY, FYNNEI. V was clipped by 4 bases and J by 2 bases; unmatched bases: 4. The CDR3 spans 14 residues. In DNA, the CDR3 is TGTGCCAGCAGTGGAAACAGGGGGGCCTACGAGCAGTACTTC. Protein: CASSGNRGAYEQYF. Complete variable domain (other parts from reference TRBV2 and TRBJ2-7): EPEVTQTPSHQVTQMGQEVILRCVPISNHLYFYWYRQILGQKVEFLVSFYNNEISEKSEIFDDQFSVERPDGSNFTLKIRSTKLEDSAMYFCASSGNRGAYEQYFGPGTRLTVT.

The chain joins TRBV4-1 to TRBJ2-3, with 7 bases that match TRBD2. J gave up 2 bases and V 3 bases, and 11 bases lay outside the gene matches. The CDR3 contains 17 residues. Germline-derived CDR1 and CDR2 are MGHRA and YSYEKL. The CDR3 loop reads CASSHPGEAGHTDTQYF. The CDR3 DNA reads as TGCGCCAGCAGCCACCCTGGGGAAGCGGGGCACACAGATACGCAGTATTTT.

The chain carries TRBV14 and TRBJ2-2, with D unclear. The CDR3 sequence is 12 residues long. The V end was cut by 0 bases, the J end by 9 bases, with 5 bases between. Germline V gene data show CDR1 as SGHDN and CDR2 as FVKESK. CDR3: CASSQDYRELFF. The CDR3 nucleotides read TGTGCCAGCAGCCAAGATTATAGGGAGCTGTTTTTT.

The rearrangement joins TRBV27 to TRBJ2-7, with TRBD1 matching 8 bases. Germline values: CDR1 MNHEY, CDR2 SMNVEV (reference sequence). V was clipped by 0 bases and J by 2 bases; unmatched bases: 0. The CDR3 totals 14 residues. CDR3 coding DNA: TGTGCCAGCAGTTTATCGGGACAGGCCTACGAGCAGTACTTC. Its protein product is CASSLSGQAYEQYF.

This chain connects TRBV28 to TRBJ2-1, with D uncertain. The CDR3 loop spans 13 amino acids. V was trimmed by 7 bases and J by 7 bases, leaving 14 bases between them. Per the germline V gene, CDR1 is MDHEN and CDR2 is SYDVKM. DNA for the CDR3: TGTGCCAGCACGGTACGGGTAGAAAATGAGCAGTTCTTC. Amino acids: CASTVRVENEQFF.

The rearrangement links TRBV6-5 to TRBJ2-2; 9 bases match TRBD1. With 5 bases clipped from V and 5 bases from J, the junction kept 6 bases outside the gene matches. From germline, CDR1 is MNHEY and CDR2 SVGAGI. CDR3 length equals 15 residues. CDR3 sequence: CASSRTGGRTGELFF. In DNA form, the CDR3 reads TGTGCCAGCAGTCGAACAGGGGGCAGGACCGGGGAGCTGTTTTTT.

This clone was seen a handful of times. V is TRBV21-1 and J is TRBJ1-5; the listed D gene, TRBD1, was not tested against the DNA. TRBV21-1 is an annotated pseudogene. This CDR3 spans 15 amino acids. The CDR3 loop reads CASSKAGQSNQPQHF. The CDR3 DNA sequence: TGTGCCAGCAGCAAAGCGGGACAGAGCAATCAGCCCCAGCATTTT.

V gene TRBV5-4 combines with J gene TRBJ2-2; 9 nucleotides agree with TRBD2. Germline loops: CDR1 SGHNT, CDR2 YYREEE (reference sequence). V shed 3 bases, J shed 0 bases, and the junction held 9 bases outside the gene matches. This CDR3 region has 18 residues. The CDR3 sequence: CASSWGASGAPNTGELFF. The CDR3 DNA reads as TGTGCCAGCAGCTGGGGGGCTAGCGGGGCTCCGAACACCGGGGAGCTGTTTTTT. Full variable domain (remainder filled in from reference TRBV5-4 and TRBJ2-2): ETGVTQSPTHLIKTRGQQVTLRCSSQSGHNTVSWYQQALGQGPQFIFQYYREEENGRGNFPPRFSGLQFPNYSSELNVNALELDDSALYLCASSWGASGAPNTGELFFGEGSRLTVL.

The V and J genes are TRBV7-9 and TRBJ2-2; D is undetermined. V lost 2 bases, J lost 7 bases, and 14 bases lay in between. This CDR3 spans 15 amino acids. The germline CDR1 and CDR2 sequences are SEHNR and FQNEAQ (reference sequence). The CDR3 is CASSLRSGRFGELFF. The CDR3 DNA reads TGTGCCAGCAGCTTAAGATCTGGGCGATTCGGGGAGCTGTTTTTT.

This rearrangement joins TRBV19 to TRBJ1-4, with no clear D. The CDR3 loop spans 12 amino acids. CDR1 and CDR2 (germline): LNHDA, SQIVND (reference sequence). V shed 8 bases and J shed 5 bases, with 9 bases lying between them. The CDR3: CASRTGNEKLFF. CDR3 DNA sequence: TGTGCCAGTCGGACGGGGAATGAAAAACTGTTTTTT.

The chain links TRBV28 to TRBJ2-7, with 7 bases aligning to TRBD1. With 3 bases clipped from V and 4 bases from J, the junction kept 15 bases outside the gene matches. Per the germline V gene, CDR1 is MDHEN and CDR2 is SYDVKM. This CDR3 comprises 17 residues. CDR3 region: CASSLPQGPQGVYEQYF. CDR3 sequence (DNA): TGTGCCAGCAGTTTGCCTCAGGGGCCCCAGGGGGTATACGAGCAGTACTTC.

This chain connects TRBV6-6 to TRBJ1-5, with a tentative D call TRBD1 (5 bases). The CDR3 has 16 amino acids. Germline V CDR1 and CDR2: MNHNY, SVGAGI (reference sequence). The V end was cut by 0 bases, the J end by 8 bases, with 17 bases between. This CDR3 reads CASSYSRTGGREPQHF. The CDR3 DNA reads TGTGCCAGCAGTTACTCGCGGACGGGGGGAAGGGAGCCCCAGCATTTT.